What follows are 29 T cell receptor beta chains derived from one specimen sequenced in a study of shared clonotypes between healthy human individuals. Profiled with immunoSEQ multiplex PCR; TCRdb holds only in-frame clones, not every one. This table holds roughly 76,000 clones, 62% found once. The sequencing input was memory CD8+ T cells sorted from blood. Subset of the sample: CD45RO+ cells pooled with CCR7-negative TemRA cells. The source is a man younger than 45 in good health.

This chain joins TRBV6-1 and TRBJ2-7, with D maybe TRBD2 (6 bases). The ends were cut back, 1 base at V and 3 bases at J, with 13 bases in the middle. CDR1 and CDR2 from the germline V gene are MNHNS and SASEGT. The CDR3 has 15 amino acids. The CDR3 sequence is CASSEEISGYYEQYF. CDR3 DNA sequence: TGTGCCAGCAGTGAAGAGATTAGCGGATACTACGAGCAGTACTTC.

The chain is built from TRBV18 and TRBJ1-4, with D uncertain. The length of the CDR3 is 14 residues. The ends were cut back, 2 bases at V and 2 bases at J, with 6 bases in the middle. The germline V gene encodes CDR1 KGHSH and CDR2 LQKENI. The CDR3 spells CASSPTSTNEKLFF. In DNA form, the CDR3 reads TGTGCCAGCTCACCAACCTCCACTAATGAAAAACTGTTTTTT.

This chain connects TRBV4-2 to TRBJ2-3, with 13 positions matching TRBD2. V shed 1 base and J 0 bases; nucleotides not matched to a gene: 13. The CDR3 is 21 residues long. Germline CDR1 and CDR2: LGHNA and YNFKEQ. The CDR3 is CASSQVPRLAGGLDSTDTQYF. For the CDR3, the DNA is TGTGCCAGCAGCCAAGTCCCCCGACTAGCGGGAGGTTTAGATAGCACAGATACGCAGTATTTT.

This clone was found a few times. The chain couples TRBV19 to TRBJ1-5; D gene uncertain. Germline V CDR1 and CDR2: LNHDA, SQIVND (reference sequence). The CDR3 sequence is 13 residues long. Trimming shortened V by 1 base and J by 9 bases, and 10 bases separated the two germline ends. CDR3 region: CASSIGAAGPQHF. The CDR3 nucleotides are TGTGCCAGTAGTATAGGGGCCGCCGGGCCCCAGCATTTT.

This clone was detected ten times or more. The chain carries TRBV5-8 and TRBJ2-7, with 7 bases that match TRBD1. CDR1 and CDR2 from the germline V gene are SGHTS and YDEGEE. This CDR3 has 14 amino acids. The J segment lost 2 bases and the V segment lost 2 bases, leaving 4 bases of the junction unmatched. CDR3 sequence: CASSFRQGTYEQYF. DNA of the CDR3: TGTGCCAGCAGCTTCCGACAGGGAACCTACGAGCAGTACTTC.

The chain couples TRBV27 to TRBJ2-7, with D hard to call. There are 16 residues in the CDR3. Germline CDR1 MNHEY, CDR2 SMNVEV (reference sequence). V lost 6 bases to trimming and J lost 4 bases, with 22 bases between them. In DNA, the CDR3 is TGTGCCAGCAGCTCTCGACGACGGGTAGACGGATACGAGCAGTACTTC. Residues: CASSSRRRVDGYEQYF.

The V gene is TRBV5-5, the J gene TRBJ1-4; no firm D call. This CDR3 is built from 15 residues. Germline V lookup: CDR1 SGHKS, CDR2 YYEKEE (reference sequence). Trimming removed 4 bases from V and 4 bases from J, with 14 bases in between. CDR3 loop: CASSQDIGVNEKLFF. The CDR3 DNA reads as TGTGCCAGCAGCCAGGATATCGGCGTTAATGAAAAACTGTTTTTT.

The rearrangement joins TRBV20-1 to TRBJ2-7, with D uncertain. The CDR3 consists of 11 residues. Trimming removed 1 base from V and 4 bases from J, with 5 bases in between. From germline, CDR1 is DFQATT and CDR2 SNEGSKA (reference sequence). CDR3 coding DNA: TGCAGTGCTAGAGGAAGATACGAGCAGTACTTC. This sequence encodes CSARGRYEQYF.

This clone was seen a single time. The chain has TRBV6-6 and TRBJ1-1; D might be TRBD1 (5 bases). The CDR3 runs 14 residues. The germline V and J ends were trimmed by 6 bases and 1 base, with 12 bases remaining between them. The germline CDR1 and CDR2 sequences are MNHNY and SVGAGI (reference sequence). CDR3 loop: CASSRYTGNTEAFF. The DNA for the CDR3 is TGTGCCAGCAGCCGCTATACAGGGAACACTGAAGCTTTCTTT.

This clone has a handful of counts. The chain joins TRBV6-1 to TRBJ1-1; D not certain. The V gene lost 7 bases and the J gene lost 1 base, with 7 bases spanning the gap. There are 12 residues in the CDR3. In germline, CDR1 is MNHNS, CDR2 SASEGT. CDR3 sequence: CASTLWNTEAFF. As DNA, the CDR3 is TGTGCCAGCACCCTGTGGAACACTGAAGCTTTCTTT.

J is TRBJ1-1 and V is TRBV28, with 7 bases that match TRBD1. Trimming took 6 bases from V and 1 from J; bases not matched to a gene: 11. The CDR3 covers 16 residues. Germline V gene sequence: CDR1 MDHEN, CDR2 SYDVKM. CDR3: CASRTGTETPNTEAFF. The DNA of the CDR3 is TGTGCCAGCAGAACAGGGACAGAAACTCCGAACACTGAAGCTTTCTTT.

This chain joins TRBV28 and TRBJ2-7; 12 nucleotides align to TRBD2. CDR1 and CDR2 (germline): MDHEN, SYDVKM. The CDR3 length is 16 residues. V dropped 6 bases and J dropped 4; count of bases not matched to a gene: 10. CDR3 DNA: TGTGCCAGCAGCCGAAGACTAGCGGGAGTTAGTTACGAGCAGTACTTC. Residues: CASSRRLAGVSYEQYF.

This clone came up a few times. The rearrangement links TRBV5-5 to TRBJ2-7; D possibly corresponds to TRBD2 (7 bases). V dropped 2 bases and J dropped 5 bases, with 17 bases sitting between them. The CDR3 runs to 15 residues. Germline values: CDR1 SGHKS, CDR2 YYEKEE (reference sequence). The CDR3 DNA follows: TGTGCCAGCAGCTTTGAAGGGAGGGGGACCGACGAGCAGTACTTC. Its translation is CASSFEGRGTDEQYF.

This chain connects TRBV11-2 to TRBJ2-3; 7 bases are a match to TRBD2. There are 15 residues in the CDR3. The junction had 7 bases not matched to a gene; V was cut back by 5 bases and J by 2 bases. Germline V gives CDR1 SGHAT, CDR2 FQNNGV. This CDR3 reads CASSLERDPTDTQYF. Written as DNA, the CDR3 is TGTGCCAGCAGCCTGGAGCGGGACCCCACAGATACGCAGTATTTT.

This clone was picked up a small number of times. The genes are TRBV4-3 and TRBJ2-7, with 12 bases that match TRBD2. Trimming at V came to 1 base and at J to 4 bases, leaving 8 bases not matched to a gene. The length of the CDR3 is 17 residues. Germline assignment: CDR1 LGHNA and CDR2 YSLEER. CDR3 protein: CASSQAFATSGSYEQYF. The DNA for the CDR3 is TGCGCCAGCAGCCAAGCCTTCGCGACTAGCGGGAGTTACGAGCAGTACTTC.

The V gene is TRBV28, the J gene TRBJ1-5, with a tentative D call TRBD1 (5 bases). CDR1 MDHEN and CDR2 SYDVKM come from the germline V gene. This CDR3 is 18 amino acids long. V lost 2 bases and J 7 bases, leaving 24 bases between the germline ends. CDR3 sequence reads: CASSLVRSAGPSDQPQHF. DNA for the CDR3: TGTGCCAGCAGTTTAGTAAGGTCTGCGGGACCGTCCGACCAGCCCCAGCATTTT.

This clone was seen ten or more times. This chain links TRBV6-4 with TRBJ2-2; D is perhaps TRBD1 or TRBD2 (5 bases each). The V and J ends lost 0 bases and 4 bases respectively, with 9 bases between them. This CDR3 spans 15 amino acids. Germline CDR1 MRHNA, CDR2 SNTAGT. CDR3 sequence reads: CASSDSGETTGELFF. The CDR3 nucleotides read TGTGCCAGCAGTGACTCGGGGGAGACCACCGGGGAGCTGTTTTTT.

This clone has just a few counts. J is TRBJ2-4 and V is TRBV15; D uncertain. The CDR3 has 13 amino acids. Trimming left V 0 bases short and J 5 bases short, with 5 bases between. Germline-derived CDR1 and CDR2 are LNHNV and YYDKDF (reference sequence). CDR3 sequence reads: CATSRDAQNIQYF. CDR3 DNA: TGTGCCACCAGCAGAGATGCTCAAAACATTCAGTACTTC.

This clone was observed a few times. The chain carries TRBV5-6 and TRBJ2-7, with D possibly being TRBD1 (6 bases). V was trimmed by 4 bases and J by 3 bases, leaving 8 bases between them. The CDR3 loop spans 12 amino acids. The germline CDR1 and CDR2 sequences are SGHDT and YYEEEE. The CDR3 DNA reads TGTGCCAGCAGCGCGGACAGCTACGAGCAGTACTTC. Encoded protein: CASSADSYEQYF.

The CDR3 protein is CASNRIDTDTQYF. The CDR3 coding sequence is TGTGCCAGCAACAGGATAGACACAGATACGCAGTATTTT. V gene TRBV28 combines with J gene TRBJ2-3, with a weak D call TRBD1 (5 bases). Trimming removed 7 bases from V and 2 bases from J, with 10 bases in between. In germline, CDR1 is MDHEN, CDR2 SYDVKM. The CDR3 runs 13 residues.

The chain recombines TRBV4-1 with TRBJ2-3; 9 bases line up with TRBD1. This CDR3 is 18 amino acids long. The germline V gene encodes CDR1 MGHRA and CDR2 YSYEKL. Germline trimming cut 0 bases from V and 2 bases from J; bases unmatched to any gene: 9. In nucleotides, the CDR3 is TGCGCCAGCAGCCAAGATAGGGGCCGGACAGGGGCCACAGATACGCAGTATTTT. Protein sequence: CASSQDRGRTGATDTQYF.

CDR3 coding DNA: TGTGCCAGCAGTCGCCCGGGAGTCTTGGGGAATGAGCAGTTCTTC. Amino acids: CASSRPGVLGNEQFF. The chain has TRBV6-5 and TRBJ2-1; possible D gene TRBD2, 6 bases. V lost 5 bases and J 7 bases, leaving 18 bases between the germline ends. In germline, CDR1 is MNHEY, CDR2 SVGAGI. The CDR3 is made up of 15 amino acids.

The V and J genes are TRBV11-3 and TRBJ1-1; D is ambiguous. Germline V gene sequence: CDR1 SGHNT, CDR2 YENEEA. The CDR3 spans 12 residues. V was shortened by 1 base and J by 4 bases, with 4 bases between the two germline ends. CDR3 sequence (DNA): TGTGCCAGCAGCTTAGGCGTCACTGAAGCTTTCTTT. Translated, it gives CASSLGVTEAFF.

This clone was picked up many times. The chain recombines TRBV5-1 with TRBJ2-6; 7 bases are a match to TRBD2. V dropped 4 bases and J dropped 2; count of bases not matched to a gene: 0. Per germline, CDR1 SGHRS and CDR2 YFSETQ. The CDR3 has 14 amino acids. CDR3 loop: CASSGGAGANVLTF. The DNA of the CDR3 is TGCGCCAGCAGCGGGGGGGCTGGGGCCAACGTCCTGACTTTC.

CDR3 DNA: TGTGCCAGCAGCGTAGAGGGGGCCGGAATTAATGAGCAGTTCTTC. Translated, it gives CASSVEGAGINEQFF. This rearrangement joins TRBV9 to TRBJ2-1; TRBD1 matches 7 bases. The germline gives CDR1 SGDLS, CDR2 YYNGEE. V dropped 0 bases and J dropped 7; count of bases not matched to a gene: 7. This CDR3 is built from 15 residues.

As for this clone: With a far larger clone one base away, a read error is the likely cause. The genes are TRBV7-6 and TRBJ2-3; no clear D gene. This CDR3 is 14 amino acids long. Germline V CDR1 and CDR2: SGHVS, FNYEAQ. CDR3 nucleotide sequence: TGTGCCAGCAGCTCCGGGCCAAGCACAGATATGCAGTATTTT. It specifies CASSSGPSTDMQYF.

The CDR3 DNA is TGTGCCAGCAGTTATGAGCACTCTGGGGCCAACGTCCTGACTTTC. It codes for CASSYEHSGANVLTF. This chain uses TRBV28 with TRBJ2-6; D call uncertain. Germline V gives CDR1 MDHEN, CDR2 SYDVKM. There are 15 residues in the CDR3. V was trimmed by 4 bases and J by 0 bases, leaving 7 bases between them.

This clone was observed a single time. The chain uses TRBV19 and TRBJ2-7; 7 nucleotides match TRBD2. The CDR3 extends over 14 amino acids. The V gene end was trimmed by 2 bases and the J gene end by 2 bases; junction bases not matched to a gene: 3. Germline V gene data show CDR1 as LNHDA and CDR2 as SQIVND (reference sequence). CDR3 coding DNA: TGTGCCAGTAGTATATCTGGGGGGGCCTACGAGCAGTACTTC. Translated, it gives CASSISGGAYEQYF.

This chain links TRBV4-3 with TRBJ2-1, with TRBD2 matching 12 bases. The J segment lost 2 bases and the V segment lost 0 bases, leaving 8 bases of the junction unmatched. This CDR3 is 19 amino acids long. CDR1 and CDR2 from the germline V gene are LGHNA and YSLEER. CDR3 nucleotides: TGCGCCAGCAGCCAAGATTCGGTTACTAGCGGGAGGACCTACAATGAGCAGTTCTTC. As protein: CASSQDSVTSGRTYNEQFF.